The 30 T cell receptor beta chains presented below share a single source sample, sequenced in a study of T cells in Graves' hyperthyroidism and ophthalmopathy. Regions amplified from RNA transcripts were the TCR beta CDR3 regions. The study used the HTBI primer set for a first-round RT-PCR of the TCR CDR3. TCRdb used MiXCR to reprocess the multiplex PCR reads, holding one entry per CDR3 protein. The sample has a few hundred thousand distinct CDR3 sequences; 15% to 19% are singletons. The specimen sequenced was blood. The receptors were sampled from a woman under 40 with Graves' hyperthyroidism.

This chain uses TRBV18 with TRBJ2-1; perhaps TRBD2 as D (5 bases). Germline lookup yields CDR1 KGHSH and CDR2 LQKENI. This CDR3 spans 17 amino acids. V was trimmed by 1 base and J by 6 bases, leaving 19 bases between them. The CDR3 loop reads CASSPRLNMLAGNEQFF. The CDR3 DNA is TGTGCCAGCTCACCACGTCTTAATATGCTAGCCGGCAATGAGCAGTTCTTC.

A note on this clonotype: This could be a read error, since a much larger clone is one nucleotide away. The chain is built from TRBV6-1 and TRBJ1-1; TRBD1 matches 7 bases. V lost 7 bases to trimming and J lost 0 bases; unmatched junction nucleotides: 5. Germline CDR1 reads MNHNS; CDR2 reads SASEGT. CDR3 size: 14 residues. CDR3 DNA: TGTGCCAGCACTGATGACAGGGTGAACACTGAAGCTTTCTTT. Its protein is CASTDDRVNTEAFF.

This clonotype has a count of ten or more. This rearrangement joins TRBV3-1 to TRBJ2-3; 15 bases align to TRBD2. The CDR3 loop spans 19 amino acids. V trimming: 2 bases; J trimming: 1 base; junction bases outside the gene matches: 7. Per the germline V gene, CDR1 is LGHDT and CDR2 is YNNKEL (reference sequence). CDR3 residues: CASSQRGLAGGQGTDTQYF. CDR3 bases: TGTGCCAGCAGCCAACGGGGACTAGCGGGAGGTCAGGGCACAGATACGCAGTATTTT.

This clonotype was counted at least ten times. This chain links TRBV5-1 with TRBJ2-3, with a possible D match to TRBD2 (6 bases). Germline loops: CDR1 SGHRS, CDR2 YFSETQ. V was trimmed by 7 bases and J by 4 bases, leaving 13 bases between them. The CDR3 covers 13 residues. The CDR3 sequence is CASGTGHPDTQYF. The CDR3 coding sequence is TGCGCCAGCGGGACTGGGCACCCAGATACGCAGTATTTT.

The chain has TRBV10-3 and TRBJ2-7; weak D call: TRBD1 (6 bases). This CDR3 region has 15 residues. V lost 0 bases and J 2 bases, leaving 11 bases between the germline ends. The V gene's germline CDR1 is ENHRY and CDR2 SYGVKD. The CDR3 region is CAISESHRDTYEQYF. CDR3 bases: TGTGCCATCAGTGAGTCTCACCGGGACACCTACGAGCAGTACTTC.

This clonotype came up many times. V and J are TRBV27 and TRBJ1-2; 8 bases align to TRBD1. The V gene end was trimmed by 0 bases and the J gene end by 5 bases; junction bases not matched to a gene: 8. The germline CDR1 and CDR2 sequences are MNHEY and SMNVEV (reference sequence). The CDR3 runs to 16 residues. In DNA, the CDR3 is TGTGCCAGCAGTTTATCTGGGCAGGGGGCAAGGTATGGCTACACCTTC. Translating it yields CASSLSGQGARYGYTF.

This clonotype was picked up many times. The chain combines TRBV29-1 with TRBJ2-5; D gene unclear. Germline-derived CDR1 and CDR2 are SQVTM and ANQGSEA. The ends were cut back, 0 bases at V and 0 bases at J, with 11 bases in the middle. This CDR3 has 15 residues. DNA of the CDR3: TGCAGCGTTGAAGAGTGGGCGAACCACCAAGAGACCCAGTACTTC. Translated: CSVEEWANHQETQYF.

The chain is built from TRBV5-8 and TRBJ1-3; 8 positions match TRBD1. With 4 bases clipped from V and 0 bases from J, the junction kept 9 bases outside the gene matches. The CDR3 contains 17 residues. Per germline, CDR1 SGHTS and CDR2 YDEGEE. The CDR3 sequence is CASSRATGEGSGNTIYF. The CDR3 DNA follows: TGTGCCAGCAGCCGGGCGACAGGGGAAGGCTCTGGAAACACCATATATTTT.

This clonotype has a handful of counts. CDR3 DNA: TGTGCCAGCAGCGTAGGACCCATAACCGGGGAGCTGTTTTTT. Translating gives CASSVGPITGELFF. This chain links TRBV9 with TRBJ2-2; no clear D. CDR3 length equals 14 residues. Trimming pared 0 bases from V and 5 bases from J, leaving 8 bases between. CDR1 is SGDLS and CDR2 is YYNGEE in the germline V gene.

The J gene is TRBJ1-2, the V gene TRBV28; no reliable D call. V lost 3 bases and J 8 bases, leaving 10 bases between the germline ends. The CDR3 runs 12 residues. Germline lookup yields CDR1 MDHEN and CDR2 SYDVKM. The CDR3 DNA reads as TGTGCCAGCAGTTTGAGGTCGGGCGGCTACACCTTC. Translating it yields CASSLRSGGYTF.

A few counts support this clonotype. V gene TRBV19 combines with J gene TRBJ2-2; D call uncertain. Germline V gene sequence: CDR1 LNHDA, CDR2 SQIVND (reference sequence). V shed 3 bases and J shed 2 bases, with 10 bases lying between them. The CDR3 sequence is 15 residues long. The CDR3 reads CASSMVTSNTGELFF. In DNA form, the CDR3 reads TGTGCCAGTAGTATGGTTACCAGCAACACCGGGGAGCTGTTTTTT.

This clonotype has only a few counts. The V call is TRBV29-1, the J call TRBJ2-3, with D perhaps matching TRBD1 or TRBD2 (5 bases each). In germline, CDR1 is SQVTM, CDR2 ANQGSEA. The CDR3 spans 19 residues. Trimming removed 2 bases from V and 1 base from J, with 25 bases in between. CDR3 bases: TGCAGCGTTGAATCCTACGACCCCGGGACCCCATGGCGCACAGATACGCAGTATTTT. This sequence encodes CSVESYDPGTPWRTDTQYF.

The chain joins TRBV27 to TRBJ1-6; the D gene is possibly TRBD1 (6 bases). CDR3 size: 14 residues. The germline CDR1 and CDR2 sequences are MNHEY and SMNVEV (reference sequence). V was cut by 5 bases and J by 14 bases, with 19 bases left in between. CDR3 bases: TGTGCCAGCAGTAGGGCAGGGGCCTCTACGTCCCTCCACTTT. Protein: CASSRAGASTSLHF.

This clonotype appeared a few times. The CDR3 reads CASSLEASEYYEQYF. CDR3 nucleotide sequence: TGTGCCAGCAGCTTAGAGGCTAGCGAGTACTACGAGCAGTACTTC. The chain joins TRBV7-6 to TRBJ2-7; maybe TRBD2 (6 bases). From germline, CDR1 is SGHVS and CDR2 FNYEAQ. Trimming took 1 base from V and 3 from J, leaving 13 bases between them. CDR3 size: 15 residues.

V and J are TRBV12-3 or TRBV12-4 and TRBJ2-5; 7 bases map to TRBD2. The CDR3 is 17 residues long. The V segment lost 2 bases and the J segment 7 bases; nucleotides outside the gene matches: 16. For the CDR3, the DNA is TGTGCCAGCAGTTTAACGTCCCCCGGCGGGAGCGGGGTGACCCAGTACTTC. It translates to CASSLTSPGGSGVTQYF.

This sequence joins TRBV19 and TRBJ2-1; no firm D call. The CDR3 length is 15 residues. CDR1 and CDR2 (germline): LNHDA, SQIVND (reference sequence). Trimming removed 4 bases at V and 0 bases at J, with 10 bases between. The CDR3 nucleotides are TGTGCCAGTAGTAATGGGGTGAGCTCCTACAATGAGCAGTTCTTC. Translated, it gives CASSNGVSSYNEQFF.

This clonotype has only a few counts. The CDR3 DNA reads TGTGCCAGCCACCCTTGGGCAACTAATGAAAAACTGTTTTTT. Translating it yields CASHPWATNEKLFF. This sequence joins TRBV19 and TRBJ1-4; no clear D gene. Trimming left V 9 bases short and J 0 bases short, with 11 bases between. Germline V gene lookup returns CDR1 LNHDA and CDR2 SQIVND (reference sequence). CDR3 length equals 14 residues.

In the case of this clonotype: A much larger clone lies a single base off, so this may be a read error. In DNA, the CDR3 is TGCGCCAGCAGCTTCACAGGGGATTTGGCAGATACGCAGTATTTT. It translates to CASSFTGDLADTQYF. The chain uses TRBV5-1 and TRBJ2-3, with 7 bases matching TRBD1. CDR1 and CDR2 (germline): SGHRS, YFSETQ. Germline trimming cut 2 bases from V and 4 bases from J; bases unmatched to any gene: 7. The CDR3 runs to 15 residues.

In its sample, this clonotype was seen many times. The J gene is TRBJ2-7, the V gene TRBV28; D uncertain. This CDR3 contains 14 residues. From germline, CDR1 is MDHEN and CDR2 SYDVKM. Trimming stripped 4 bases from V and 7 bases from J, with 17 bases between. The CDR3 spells CASSSQSATGEQYF. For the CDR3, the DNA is TGTGCCAGCAGTTCTCAAAGCGCCACCGGGGAGCAGTACTTC.

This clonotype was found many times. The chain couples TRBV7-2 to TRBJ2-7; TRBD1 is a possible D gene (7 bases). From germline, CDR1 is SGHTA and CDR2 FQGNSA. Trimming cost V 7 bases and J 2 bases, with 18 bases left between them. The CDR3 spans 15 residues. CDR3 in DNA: TGTGCCAGCAACCAGAACGCGGGACAGACCTACGAGCAGTACTTC. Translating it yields CASNQNAGQTYEQYF. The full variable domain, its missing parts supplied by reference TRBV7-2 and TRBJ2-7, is GAGVSQSPSNKVTEKGKDVELRCDPISGHTALYWYRQSLGQGLEFLIYFQGNSAPDKSGLPSDRFSAERTGGSVSTLTIQRTQQEDSAVYLCASNQNAGQTYEQYFGPGTRLTVT.

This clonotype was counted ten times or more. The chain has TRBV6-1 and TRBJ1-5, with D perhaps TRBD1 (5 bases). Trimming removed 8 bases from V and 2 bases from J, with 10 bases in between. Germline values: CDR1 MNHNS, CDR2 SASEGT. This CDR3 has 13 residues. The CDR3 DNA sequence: TGTGCCAGCGGGGGAATTCGCAATCAGCCCCAGCATTTT. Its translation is CASGGIRNQPQHF.

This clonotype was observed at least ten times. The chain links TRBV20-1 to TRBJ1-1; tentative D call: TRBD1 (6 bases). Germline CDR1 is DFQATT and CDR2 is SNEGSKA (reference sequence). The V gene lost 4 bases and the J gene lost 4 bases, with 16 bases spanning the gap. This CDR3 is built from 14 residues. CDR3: CSANPTGWSTEAFF. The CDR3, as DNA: TGCAGTGCTAACCCCACAGGGTGGAGCACTGAAGCTTTCTTT.

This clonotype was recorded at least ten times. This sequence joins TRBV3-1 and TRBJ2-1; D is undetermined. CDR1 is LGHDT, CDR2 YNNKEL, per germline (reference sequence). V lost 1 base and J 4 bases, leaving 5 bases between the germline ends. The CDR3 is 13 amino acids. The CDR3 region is CASSQARYNEQFF. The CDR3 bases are TGTGCCAGCAGCCAAGCGAGGTACAATGAGCAGTTCTTC.

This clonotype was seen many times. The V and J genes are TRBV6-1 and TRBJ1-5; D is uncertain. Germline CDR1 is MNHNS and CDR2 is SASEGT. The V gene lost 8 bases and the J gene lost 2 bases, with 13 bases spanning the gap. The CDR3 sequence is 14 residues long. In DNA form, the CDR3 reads TGTGCCAGCGTCGGCCAGAAACGCAATCAGCCCCAGCATTTT. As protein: CASVGQKRNQPQHF.

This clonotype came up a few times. The chain's CDR3 is CASSLEGTPNQPQHF. Written as DNA, the CDR3 is TGTGCCAGCAGTTTAGAAGGGACACCAAATCAGCCCCAGCATTTT. This chain connects TRBV27 to TRBJ1-5; D is possibly TRBD1 (6 bases). V dropped 2 bases and J dropped 4 bases, with 12 bases sitting between them. This CDR3 has 15 amino acids. CDR1 is MNHEY and CDR2 is SMNVEV in the germline V gene (reference sequence).

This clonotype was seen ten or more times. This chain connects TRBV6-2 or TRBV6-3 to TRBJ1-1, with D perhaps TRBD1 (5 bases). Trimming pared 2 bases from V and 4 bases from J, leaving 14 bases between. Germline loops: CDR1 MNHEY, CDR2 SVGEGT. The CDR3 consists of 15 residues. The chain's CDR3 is CASSYPGRGGTEAFF. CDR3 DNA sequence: TGTGCCAGCAGTTACCCGGGTCGGGGGGGCACTGAAGCTTTCTTT.

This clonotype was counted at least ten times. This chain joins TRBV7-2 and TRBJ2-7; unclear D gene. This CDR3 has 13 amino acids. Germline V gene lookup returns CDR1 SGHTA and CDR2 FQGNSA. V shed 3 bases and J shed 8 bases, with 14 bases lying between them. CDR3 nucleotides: TGTGCCAGCAGCTTGGGTCGGCTTAACCAGCAGTACTTC. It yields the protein CASSLGRLNQQYF.

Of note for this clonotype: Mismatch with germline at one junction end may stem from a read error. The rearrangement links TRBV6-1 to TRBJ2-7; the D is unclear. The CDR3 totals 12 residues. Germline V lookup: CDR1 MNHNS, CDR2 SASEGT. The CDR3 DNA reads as TGTGCCGGCAGTCCCAATGGCTACGAGCAGTACTTC. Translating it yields CAGSPNGYEQYF.

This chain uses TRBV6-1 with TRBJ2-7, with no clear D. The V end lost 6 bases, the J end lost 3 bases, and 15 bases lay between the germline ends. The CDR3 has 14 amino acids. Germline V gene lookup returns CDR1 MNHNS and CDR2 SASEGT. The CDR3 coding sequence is TGTGCCAGCAGATATGGGGAAGCCAACTACGAGCAGTACTTC. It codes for CASRYGEANYEQYF.

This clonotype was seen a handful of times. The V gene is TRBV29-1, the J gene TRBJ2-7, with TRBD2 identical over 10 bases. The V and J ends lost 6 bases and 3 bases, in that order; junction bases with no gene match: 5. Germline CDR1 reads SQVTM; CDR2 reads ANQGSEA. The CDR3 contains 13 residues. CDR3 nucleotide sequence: TGCAGCGTAACTAGCGGGACTCACTACGAGCAGTACTTC. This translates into CSVTSGTHYEQYF.